A selection of T cell receptor beta chains follows, all from one sample in a study of radiation and T cells in renal cell carcinoma. This table comes from immunoSEQ multiplex PCR, and its TCRdb copy is limited to in-frame clones, with some not included. This table holds roughly 150,000 clones, roughly nine tenths found once. Sequenced material: blood, taken from a patient whose treatment included radiotherapy and nephrectomy. These receptors were collected from a woman in her 70s with renal cell carcinoma. Each CDR3 is given with its conserved first and last residue. A D gene is named only where the DNA matches it firmly. Part of the rows lack a size; the others show once, few, many or a class for expanded clones.

v_gene,abundance,j_gene,len,d_gene,CDR3aa,CDR3nt
TRBV28,.,TRBJ2-6,17,.,CASSLFGRTSGANVLTF,TGTGCCAGCAGTTTATTCGGACGTACCTCTGGGGCCAACGTCCTGACTTTC
TRBV14,.,TRBJ1-6,15,TRBD1,CASSFYAQGSSPLHF,TGTGCCAGCAGCTTCTATGCACAGGGGAGTTCACCCCTCCACTTT
TRBV18,.,TRBJ1-1,12,.,CASSPGDTEAFF,TGTGCCAGCTCACCGGGGGACACTGAAGCTTTCTTT
TRBV5-1,once,TRBJ1-2,12,.,CASSLEGLGYTF,TGCGCCAGCAGCTTGGAAGGGCTCGGCTACACCTTC
TRBV4-2,.,TRBJ1-1,17,TRBD1,CASSQGVQDRNSRVAFF,TGTGCCAGCAGCCAAGGGGTGCAGGACAGGAACTCCAGGGTGGCTTTCTTT
TRBV30,.,TRBJ2-6,13,.,CAWRIAGANVLTF,TGTGCCTGGAGGATTGCCGGGGCCAACGTCCTGACTTTC
TRBV15,.,TRBJ1-1,15,.,CATSRSGVRTRGAFF,TGTGCCACCAGCAGGTCAGGGGTTAGGACGCGGGGAGCTTTCTTT
TRBV5-1,.,TRBJ1-6,16,.,CASSLGGEQRNSPLHF,TGCGCCAGCAGCTTGGGCGGGGAGCAACGGAATTCACCCCTCCACTTT
TRBV13,.,TRBJ2-7,14,.,CASSSGVSPYEQYF,TGTGCCAGCAGCTCCGGGGTCTCCCCCTACGAGCAGTACTTC
TRBV10-3,.,TRBJ2-5,14,.,CAISLSTAQETQYF,TGTGCCATCAGTCTCTCGACAGCACAAGAGACCCAGTACTTC
TRBV19,.,TRBJ1-2,13,.,CASRREGRYGYTF,TGTGCCAGTAGGCGGGAGGGCCGCTATGGCTACACCTTC
TRBV27,.,TRBJ2-5,17,TRBD1,CASSLFGQGILEETQYF,TGTGCCAGCAGTTTATTTGGACAGGGGATTCTAGAAGAGACCCAGTACTTC
TRBV6-1,.,TRBJ2-7,12,TRBD1,CASRGPGGEQYF,TGTGCCAGCAGGGGACCAGGGGGCGAGCAGTACTTC
TRBV4-2,.,TRBJ2-7,15,TRBD2,CASSPSPPSGGARDF,TGTGCCAGCAGCCCTTCCCCGCCTAGCGGGGGGGCGAGGGACTTC
TRBV6-6,.,TRBJ1-1,15,.,CASSYDLLMNTEAFF,TGTGCCAGCAGTTACGACCTCCTCATGAACACTGAAGCTTTCTTT
TRBV7-2,.,TRBJ2-7,12,.,CASSSGYYEQYF,TGTGCCAGCAGCTCCGGCTACTACGAGCAGTACTTC
TRBV6-6,.,TRBJ2-3,13,.,CASCGEPTDTQYF,TGTGCCAGCTGCGGAGAACCCACAGATACGCAGTATTTT
TRBV11-2,once,TRBJ1-2,15,TRBD1,CASSFSGTGVRGYTF,TGTGCCAGCAGCTTTTCCGGGACAGGGGTTCGTGGCTACACCTTC
TRBV15,once,TRBJ2-7,16,.,CATSRGGRQGGAKQYF,TGTGCCACCAGCCGCGGGGGCAGGCAGGGGGGAGCCAAGCAGTACTTC
TRBV6-1,.,TRBJ2-2,15,.,CASSPLERGTGELFF,TGTGCCAGCAGTCCCCTAGAGAGAGGCACCGGGGAGCTGTTTTTT
TRBV5-4,.,TRBJ1-4,14,.,CASSPEGSNEKLFF,TGTGCCAGCAGCCCCGAAGGGAGTAATGAAAAACTGTTTTTT
TRBV5-5,.,TRBJ1-2,16,.,CASSLGLRAENYGYTF,TGTGCCAGCAGCTTGGGTCTTAGGGCGGAGAACTATGGCTACACCTTC
TRBV11-2,.,TRBJ1-6,14,.,CASSLVIYNSPLHF,TGTGCCAGCAGCTTAGTCATCTATAATTCACCCCTCCACTTT
TRBV7-3,.,TRBJ1-1,14,.,CASSLTPGYTEAFF,TGTGCCAGCAGCTTAACCCCCGGGTACACTGAAGCTTTCTTT